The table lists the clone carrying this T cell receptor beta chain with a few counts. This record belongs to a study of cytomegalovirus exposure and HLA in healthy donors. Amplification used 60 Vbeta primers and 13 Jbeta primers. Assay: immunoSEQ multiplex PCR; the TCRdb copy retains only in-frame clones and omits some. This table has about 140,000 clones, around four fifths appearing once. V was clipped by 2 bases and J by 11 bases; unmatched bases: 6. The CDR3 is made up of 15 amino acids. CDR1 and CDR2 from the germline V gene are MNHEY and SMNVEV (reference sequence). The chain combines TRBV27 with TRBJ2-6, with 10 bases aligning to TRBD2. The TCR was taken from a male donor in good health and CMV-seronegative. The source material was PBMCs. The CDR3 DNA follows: TGTGCCAGCAGTTTAGAAGCGGGAGGGCCGTACGTCCTGACTTTC. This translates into CASSLEAGGPYVLTF.